The T cell receptor beta chain described here comes from a study of beta chain features in type 1 diabetes. Germline CDR1 is SNHLY and CDR2 is FYNNEI. Between the trimmed V and J ends, which lost 6 bases and 4 bases, there was a span of 10 bases. The CDR3 contains 13 residues. General observations from the study: Shortening of TCRB CDR3s, moderate but significant, appeared in all four CD4+ subsets of Type 1 diabetes patients.

Investigators reverse transcribed all isolated RNA, so they sequenced expressed TCRB transcripts. Profiling relied on immunoSEQ multiplex PCR, and the TCRdb table lists in-frame clones only, not all of them. The table has about 370,000 clones, 9.6% seen once. A remark on this clone: Its antigen is not identified.

This chain connects TRBV2 to TRBJ1-5; D call uncertain. This clonotype originated in a young man with type 1 diabetes. The sequencing sample was made of central memory CD4+ T cells from blood. The CDR3 bases are TGTGCCAGCAGGGCCGAGTCTAATCAGCCCCAGCATTTT. Residues: CASRAESNQPQHF. Filled out from reference TRBV2 and TRBJ1-5, the complete variable domain reads EPEVTQTPSHQVTQMGQEVILRCVPISNHLYFYWYRQILGQKVEFLVSFYNNEISEKSEIFDDQFSVERPDGSNFTLKIRSTKLEDSAMYFCASRAESNQPQHFGDGTRLSIL.